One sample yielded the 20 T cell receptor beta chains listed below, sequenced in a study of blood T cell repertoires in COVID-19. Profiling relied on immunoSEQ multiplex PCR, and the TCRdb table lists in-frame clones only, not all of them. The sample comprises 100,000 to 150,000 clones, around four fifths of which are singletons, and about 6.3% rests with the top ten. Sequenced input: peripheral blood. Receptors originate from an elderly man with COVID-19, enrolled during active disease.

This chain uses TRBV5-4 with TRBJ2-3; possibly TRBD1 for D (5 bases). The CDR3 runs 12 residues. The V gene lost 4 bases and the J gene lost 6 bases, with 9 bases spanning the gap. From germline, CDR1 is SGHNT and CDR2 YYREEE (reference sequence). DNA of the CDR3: TGTGCCAGCAGCCCTCCAGGGGATACGCAGTATTTT. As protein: CASSPPGDTQYF.

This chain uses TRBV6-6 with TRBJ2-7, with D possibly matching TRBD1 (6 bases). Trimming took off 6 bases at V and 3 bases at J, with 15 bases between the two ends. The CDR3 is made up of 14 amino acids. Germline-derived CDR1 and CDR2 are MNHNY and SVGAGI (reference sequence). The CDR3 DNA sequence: TGTGCCAGCAGCCTCACAGGGTTCGTCTACGAGCAGTACTTC. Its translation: CASSLTGFVYEQYF.

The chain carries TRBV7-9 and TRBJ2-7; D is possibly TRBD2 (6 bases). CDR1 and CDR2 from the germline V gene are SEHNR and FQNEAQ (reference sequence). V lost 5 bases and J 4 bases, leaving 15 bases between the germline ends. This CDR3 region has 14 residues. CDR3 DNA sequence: TGTGCCAGCAGCCCCCGACTTGGGGGGTACGAGCAGTACTTC. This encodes CASSPRLGGYEQYF.

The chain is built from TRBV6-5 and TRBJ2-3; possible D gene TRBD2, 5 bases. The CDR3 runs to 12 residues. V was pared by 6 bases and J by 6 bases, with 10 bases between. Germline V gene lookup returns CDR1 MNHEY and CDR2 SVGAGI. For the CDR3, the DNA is TGTGCCAGCAGGGATCCGGGGGATACGCAGTATTTT. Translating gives CASRDPGDTQYF.

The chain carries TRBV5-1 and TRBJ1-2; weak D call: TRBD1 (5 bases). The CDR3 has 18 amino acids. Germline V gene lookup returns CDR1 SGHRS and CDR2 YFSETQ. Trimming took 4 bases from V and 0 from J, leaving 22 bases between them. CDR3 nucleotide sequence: TGCGCCAGCAGCGTGACAGACAGCACACGGTTTCCTAACTATGGCTACACCTTC. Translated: CASSVTDSTRFPNYGYTF.

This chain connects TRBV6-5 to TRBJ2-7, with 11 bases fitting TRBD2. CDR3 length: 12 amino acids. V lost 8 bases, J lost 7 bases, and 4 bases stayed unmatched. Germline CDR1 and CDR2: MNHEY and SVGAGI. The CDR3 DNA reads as TGTGCCAGCTGGGGGACTAGCGGAGAGCAGTACTTC. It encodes CASWGTSGEQYF.

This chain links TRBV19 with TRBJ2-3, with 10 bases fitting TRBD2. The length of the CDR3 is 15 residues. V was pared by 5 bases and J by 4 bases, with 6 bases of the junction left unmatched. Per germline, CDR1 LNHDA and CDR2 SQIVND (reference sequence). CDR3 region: CASSRSSGSPDTQYF. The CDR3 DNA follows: TGTGCCAGTAGTCGCTCTAGCGGGAGCCCAGATACGCAGTATTTT.

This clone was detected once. In DNA form, the CDR3 reads TGTGCCAGCAGCGGTAGCGGGTACACCGGGGAGCTGTTTTTT. It yields the protein CASSGSGYTGELFF. V usage is TRBV7-9 and J usage is TRBJ2-2, with 7 positions matching TRBD2. The CDR3 length is 14 residues. V was pared by 5 bases and J by 3 bases, with 3 bases of the junction left unmatched. Germline V CDR1 and CDR2: SEHNR, FQNEAQ (reference sequence).

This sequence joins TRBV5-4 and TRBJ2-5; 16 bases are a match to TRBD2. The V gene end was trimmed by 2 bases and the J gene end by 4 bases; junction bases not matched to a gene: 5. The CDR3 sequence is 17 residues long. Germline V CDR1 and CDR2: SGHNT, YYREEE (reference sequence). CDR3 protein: CASSFGTSGGGGETQYF. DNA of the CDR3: TGTGCCAGCAGCTTTGGGACTAGCGGGGGGGGAGGAGAGACCCAGTACTTC.

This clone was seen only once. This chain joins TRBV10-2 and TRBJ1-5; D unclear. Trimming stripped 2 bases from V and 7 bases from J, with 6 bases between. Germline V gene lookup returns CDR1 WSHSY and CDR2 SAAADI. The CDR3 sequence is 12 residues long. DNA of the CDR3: TGCGCCAGCAGTGAGGACAAGCAGCCCCAGCATTTT. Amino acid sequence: CASSEDKQPQHF.

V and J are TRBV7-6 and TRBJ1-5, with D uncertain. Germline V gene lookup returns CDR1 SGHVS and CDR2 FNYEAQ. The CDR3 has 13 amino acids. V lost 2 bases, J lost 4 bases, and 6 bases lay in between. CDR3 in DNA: TGTGCCAGCAGCTTAACGGTTAATCAGCCCCAGCATTTT. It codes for CASSLTVNQPQHF.

The CDR3 is CASSSPPGSGSSYEQYF. The CDR3 region has the DNA TGTGCCAGCAGCAGCCCCCCCGGGAGCGGGAGCTCCTACGAGCAGTACTTC. The chain is built from TRBV5-6 and TRBJ2-7, with TRBD2 matching over 8 bases. CDR1 is SGHDT, CDR2 YYEEEE, per germline. The CDR3 runs 17 residues. The trim removed 4 bases at V and 0 bases at J, leaving 12 bases unmatched.

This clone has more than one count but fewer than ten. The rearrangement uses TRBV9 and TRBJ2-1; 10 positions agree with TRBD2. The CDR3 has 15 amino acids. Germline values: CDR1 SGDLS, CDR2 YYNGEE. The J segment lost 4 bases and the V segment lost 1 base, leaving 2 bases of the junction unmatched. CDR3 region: CASSVTSGNYNEQFF. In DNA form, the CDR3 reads TGTGCCAGCAGCGTAACTAGCGGGAATTACAATGAGCAGTTCTTC.

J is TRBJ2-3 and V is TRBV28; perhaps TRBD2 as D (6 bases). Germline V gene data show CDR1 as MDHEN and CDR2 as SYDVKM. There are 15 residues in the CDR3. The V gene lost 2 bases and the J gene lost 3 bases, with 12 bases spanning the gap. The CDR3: CASSLIGSGTDTQYF. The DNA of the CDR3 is TGTGCCAGCAGTTTAATCGGGAGCGGGACAGATACGCAGTATTTT. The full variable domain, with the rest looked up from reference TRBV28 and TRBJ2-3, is DVKVTQSSRYLVKRTGEKVFLECVQDMDHENMFWYRQDPGLGLRLIYFSYDVKMKEKGDIPEGYSVSREKKERFSLILESASTNQTSMYLCASSLIGSGTDTQYFGPGTRLTVL.

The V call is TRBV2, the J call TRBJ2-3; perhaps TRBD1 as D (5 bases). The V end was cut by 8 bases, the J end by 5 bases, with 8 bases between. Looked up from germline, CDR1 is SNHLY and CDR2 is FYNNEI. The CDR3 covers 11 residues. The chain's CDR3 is CASERGDTQYF. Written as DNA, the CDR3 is TGTGCCAGCGAAAGGGGAGATACGCAGTATTTT.

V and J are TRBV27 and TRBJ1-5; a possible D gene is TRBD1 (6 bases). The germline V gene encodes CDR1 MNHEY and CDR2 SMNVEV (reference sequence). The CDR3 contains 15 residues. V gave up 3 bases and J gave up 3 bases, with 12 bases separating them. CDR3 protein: CASSLHTGINQPQHF. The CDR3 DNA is TGTGCCAGCAGTTTGCATACAGGGATCAATCAGCCCCAGCATTTT.

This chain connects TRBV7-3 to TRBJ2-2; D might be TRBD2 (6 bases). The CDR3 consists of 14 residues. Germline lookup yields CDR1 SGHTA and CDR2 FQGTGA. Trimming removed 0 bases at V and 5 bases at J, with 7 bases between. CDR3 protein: CASSLTSGTGELFF. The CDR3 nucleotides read TGTGCCAGCAGCTTAACTAGCGGTACCGGGGAGCTGTTTTTT.

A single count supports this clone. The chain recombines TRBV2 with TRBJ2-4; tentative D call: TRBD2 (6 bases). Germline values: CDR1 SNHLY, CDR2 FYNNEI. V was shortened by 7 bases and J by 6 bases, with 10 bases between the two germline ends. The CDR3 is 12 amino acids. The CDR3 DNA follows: TGTGCCAGCATACCCGGGGGAAACATTCAGTACTTC. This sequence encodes CASIPGGNIQYF.

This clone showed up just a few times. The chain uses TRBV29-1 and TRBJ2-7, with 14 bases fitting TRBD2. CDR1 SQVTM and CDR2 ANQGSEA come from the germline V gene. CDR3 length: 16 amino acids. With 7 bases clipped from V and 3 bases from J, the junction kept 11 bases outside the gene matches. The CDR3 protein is CSAPGTSGSKSYEQYF. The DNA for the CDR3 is TGCAGCGCTCCAGGGACTAGCGGGAGCAAGAGCTACGAGCAGTACTTC.

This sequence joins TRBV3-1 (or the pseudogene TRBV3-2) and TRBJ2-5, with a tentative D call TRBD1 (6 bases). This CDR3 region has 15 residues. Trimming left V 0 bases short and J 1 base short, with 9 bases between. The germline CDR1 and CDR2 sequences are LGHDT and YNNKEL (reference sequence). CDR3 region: CASSQEQGPQETQYF. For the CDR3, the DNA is TGTGCCAGCAGCCAAGAACAGGGTCCCCAAGAGACCCAGTACTTC.